Listed below are T cell receptor beta chains from one sample, sequenced in a study of regulatory T cells in long-lasting Graves disease. TCRdb passed the multiplex PCR reads through MiXCR, listing each CDR3 protein once. The table lists roughly 420,000 distinct CDR3 sequences, approximately 16% of them singletons. This sample also appeared in a second study, on T cells in Graves' hyperthyroidism and ophthalmopathy.

The sequenced sample was peripheral blood mononuclear cells (PBMCs), obtained at new diagnosis, from a patient treated with antithyroid drugs. Source of these receptors: a young woman with Graves disease. Each CDR3 is given with its conserved first and last residue. A D gene is named only where the DNA matches it firmly. Clone size is given for some rows only: seen once, a few or many times, or a class if the clone is expanded.

>13|TRBJ1-4|TRBV2|NA|many
CASASGGNEKLFF
TGTGCCAGCGCAAGCGGGGGAAATGAAAAACTGTTTTTT
>14|TRBJ2-3|TRBV7-7|NA|many
CASASGPSTDTQYF
TGTGCTAGCGCCTCCGGGCCGAGCACAGATACGCAGTATTTT
>19|TRBJ2-1|TRBV2|TRBD2|once
CASSGLAGGQAASYNEQFF
TGTGCCAGCTCGGGACTAGCGGGAGGGCAGGCGGCATCCTACAATGAGCAGTTCTTC
>15|TRBJ1-2|TRBV10-3|NA|few
CAISDGTRQSYGYTF
TGTGCCATCAGTGACGGGACGAGGCAGAGCTATGGCTACACCTTC
>16|TRBJ2-5|TRBV7-8|NA|many
CASSPQNRQARETQYF
TGTGCCAGCAGCCCACAAAATCGACAGGCCAGGGAGACCCAGTACTTC
>13|TRBJ2-3|TRBV6-5|NA|once
CASSYLVPDTQYF
TGTGCCAGCAGTTACCTAGTCCCAGATACGCAGTATTTT
>19|TRBJ2-1|TRBV6-9|TRBD2|many
CASSYQASGRAMSGNEQFF
TGTGCCAGCAGTTACCAAGCTAGCGGGAGGGCCATGAGTGGCAATGAGCAGTTCTTC
>14|TRBJ1-1|TRBV7-9|NA|many
CASSLAGRNTEAFF
TGTGCCAGCAGCTTGGCAGGGCGAAACACTGAAGCTTTCTTT
>15|TRBJ2-7|TRBV11-2|NA|many
CASSLGSGGAYEQYF
TGTGCCAGCAGCTTAGGTTCCGGGGGAGCCTACGAGCAGTACTTC
>16|TRBJ2-1|TRBV7-8|NA|many
CASSLWTSDAPGEQFF
TGTGCCAGCAGCTTATGGACCTCAGACGCGCCGGGTGAGCAGTTCTTC
>15|TRBJ2-7|TRBV7-8|NA|few
CASSLGLRASYEQYF
TGTGCCAGCAGCTTAGGACTCCGGGCCTCCTACGAGCAGTACTTC
>12|TRBJ2-1|TRBV6-2/TRBV6-3|NA|NA
CASSDTGNEQFF
TGTGCCAGCAGCGATACAGGGAATGAGCAGTTCTTC
>13|TRBJ2-1|TRBV20-1|NA|few
CSARSPSKDEQFF
TGCAGTGCTAGATCCCCCTCCAAGGATGAGCAGTTCTTC
>15|TRBJ2-1|TRBV27|TRBD2|many
CASSSVASGNNEQFF
TGTGCCAGCAGTTCAGTCGCTAGCGGGAACAATGAGCAGTTCTTC
>16|TRBJ2-1|TRBV6-5|TRBD2|many
CASSYPGLAGGDAQFF
TGTGCCAGCAGTTACCCGGGACTAGCGGGAGGGGATGCTCAGTTCTTC
>14|TRBJ2-7|TRBV28|NA|many
CASSLGVVSYEQYF
TGTGCCAGCAGTTTGGGAGTTGTGTCCTACGAGCAGTACTTC
>13|TRBJ1-5|TRBV6-1|TRBD1|many
CASRDRANQPQHF
TGTGCCAGCAGGGACAGGGCAAATCAGCCCCAGCATTTT
>16|TRBJ2-7|TRBV5-6|TRBD1|many
CASSSEDRGRSYEQYF
TGTGCCAGCAGCTCTGAGGACAGGGGGCGATCCTACGAGCAGTACTTC
>15|TRBJ2-5|TRBV20-1|TRBD2|NA
CSAQRGLAGGETQYF
TGCAGTGCCCAGAGGGGGCTAGCGGGAGGGGAGACCCAGTACTTC
>12|TRBJ2-7|TRBV9|TRBD2|NA
CASGREFHEQYF
TGTGCCAGCGGGAGGGAATTCCACGAGCAGTACTTC
>15|TRBJ2-6|TRBV20-1|NA|NA
CSAKTGGSGANVLTF
TGCAGTGCTAAGACAGGCGGGTCTGGGGCCAACGTCCTGACTTTC
>13|TRBJ2-1|TRBV2|NA|many
CASRETSYNEQFF
TGTGCCAGTCGAGAGACGTCCTACAATGAGCAGTTCTTC
>17|TRBJ2-3|TRBV6-9|TRBD2|NA
CASSSPGLAGVTDTQYF
TGTGCCAGCAGTTCCCCGGGACTAGCGGGAGTAACAGATACGCAGTATTTT